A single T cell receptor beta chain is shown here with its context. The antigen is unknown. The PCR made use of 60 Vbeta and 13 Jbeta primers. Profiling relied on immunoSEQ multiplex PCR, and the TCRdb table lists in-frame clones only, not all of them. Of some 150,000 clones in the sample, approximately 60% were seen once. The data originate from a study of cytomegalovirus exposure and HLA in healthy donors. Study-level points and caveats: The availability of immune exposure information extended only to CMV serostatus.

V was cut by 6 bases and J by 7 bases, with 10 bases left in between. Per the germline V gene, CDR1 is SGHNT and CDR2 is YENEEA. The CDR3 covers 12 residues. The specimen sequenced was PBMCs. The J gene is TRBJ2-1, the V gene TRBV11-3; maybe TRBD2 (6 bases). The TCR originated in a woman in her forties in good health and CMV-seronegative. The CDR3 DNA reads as TGTGCCAGCAGTTTTAGCGGAAATGAGCAGTTCTTC. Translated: CASSFSGNEQFF.